The 2 T cell receptor beta chains below come from one sample, sequenced in a study of blood T cell repertoires in COVID-19. Generated by immunoSEQ multiplex PCR, the TCRdb table keeps only in-frame clones and is missing some. The sample holds about 180,000 clones, around 85% seen once. Sequences were obtained from peripheral blood. The receptor set was obtained from a woman older than 75 with acute or convalescent COVID-19.

The chain employs TRBV10-3 and TRBJ2-7; 7 nucleotides match TRBD1. V trimming: 6 bases; J trimming: 5 bases; junction bases outside the gene matches: 4. The CDR3 contains 12 residues. The germline gives CDR1 ENHRY, CDR2 SYGVKD. The CDR3: CAIRTGEHEQYF. The CDR3 nucleotides read TGTGCCATCAGAACAGGGGAACACGAGCAGTACTTC.

DNA of the CDR3: TGCGCCAGCAGCCCCGGAGGCGGAGACCTTCGGGCTTTCTTT. Translation gives CASSPGGGDLRAFF. The V call is TRBV5-1, the J call TRBJ1-1; D gene uncertain. V lost 4 bases to trimming and J lost 11 bases, with 21 bases between them. The CDR3 is made up of 14 amino acids. The germline gives CDR1 SGHRS, CDR2 YFSETQ.